This T cell receptor (beta chain) was sequenced during a study of blood T cells in healthy people across ages. This CDR3 spans 16 amino acids. Per the germline V gene, CDR1 is MNHEY and CDR2 is SVGEGT. V lost 5 bases, J lost 1 base, and 16 bases lay in between. Primed by a sample-barcoded 5' primer and a J-beta primer mix, a second PCR proceeded for about 7 to 12 cycles. From each sample, at least 3 million paired-end reads containing CDR3 were obtained. TCRdb re-derived calls from the 5' RACE reads in MiXCR, one entry per CDR3 protein. The sample shows 1.5 million to 2 million distinct CDR3 sequences, roughly 50% of them seen only once.

The clonotype originates from a woman aged 40 to 55 in good health. Material for sequencing was blood. The chain links TRBV6-2 or TRBV6-3 to TRBJ2-3; D is unclear. The CDR3 coding sequence is TGTGCCAGCAGTCTAACACCATCTATCCGCACAGATACGCAGTATTTT. As protein: CASSLTPSIRTDTQYF.